One sample yielded the 26 T cell receptor beta chains listed below, sequenced in a study of coeliac disease. Measured with immunoSEQ multiplex PCR; TCRdb has only the in-frame clones, and not every one. The data hold approximately 6,700 clones, with less than 65% observed a single time. The sequenced sample consisted of lamina propria lymphocytes from the gut. These receptor sequences come from an older woman with active celiac disease.

The chain is built from TRBV13 and TRBJ2-1, with unresolved D. CDR1 is PRHDT, CDR2 FYEKMQ, per germline (reference sequence). The V gene lost 5 bases and the J gene lost 3 bases, with 17 bases spanning the gap. This CDR3 has 16 residues. CDR3 residues: CASSPQATSFYNEQFF. In nucleotides, the CDR3 is TGTGCCAGCAGCCCTCAAGCAACGTCCTTCTACAATGAGCAGTTCTTC.

The chain joins TRBV28 to TRBJ2-5; 9 nucleotides match TRBD2. CDR3 length: 14 amino acids. With 4 bases clipped from V and 5 bases from J, the junction kept 5 bases outside the gene matches. From germline, CDR1 is MDHEN and CDR2 SYDVKM. CDR3 protein: CASSSARGGETQYF. The CDR3 nucleotides read TGTGCCAGCAGTTCGGCGCGGGGGGGGGAGACCCAGTACTTC.

This chain uses TRBV7-3 with TRBJ2-2, with 11 bases identical to TRBD2. Trimming took 3 bases from V and 2 from J; bases not matched to a gene: 2. The CDR3 runs to 16 residues. Germline V CDR1 and CDR2: SGHTA, FQGTGA. The CDR3: CASSFSGRANTGELFF. The CDR3 DNA reads as TGTGCCAGCAGCTTTAGCGGGAGGGCCAACACCGGGGAGCTGTTTTTT.

CDR3 region: CASSSPGGGYPSEQYF. CDR3 DNA sequence: TGTGCCAGCAGTTCCCCGGGGGGGGGCTACCCAAGCGAGCAGTACTTC. The chain combines TRBV28 with TRBJ2-7; 8 positions agree with TRBD2. Germline V lookup: CDR1 MDHEN, CDR2 SYDVKM. The CDR3 runs to 16 residues. J was trimmed by 6 bases and V by 4 bases; bases with no gene match: 14.

This clone was counted only a few times. The chain links TRBV5-1 to TRBJ2-2, with TRBD1 matching over 7 bases. The CDR3 length is 15 residues. The V gene's germline CDR1 is SGHRS and CDR2 YFSETQ. V shed 4 bases, J shed 1 base, and the junction held 4 bases outside the gene matches. The CDR3 coding sequence is TGCGCCAGCAGCCCCGGACAGGAGAACACCGGGGAGCTGTTTTTT. Translated: CASSPGQENTGELFF. Together with reference TRBV5-1 and TRBJ2-2, the CDR3 gives the full variable domain: KAGVTQTPRYLIKTRGQQVTLSCSPISGHRSVSWYQQTPGQGLQFLFEYFSETQRNKGNFPGRFSGRQFSNSRSEMNVSTLELGDSALYLCASSPGQENTGELFFGEGSRLTVL.

This clone is a singleton in its sample. This chain joins TRBV7-9 and TRBJ2-7; the D gene is possibly TRBD2 (7 bases). The CDR3 runs to 18 residues. Germline-derived CDR1 and CDR2 are SEHNR and FQNEAQ (reference sequence). The V and J ends lost 4 bases and 3 bases respectively, with 25 bases between them. CDR3 residues: CASSSTPTGFGRHYEQYF. As DNA, the CDR3 is TGTGCCAGCAGCTCCACTCCGACAGGTTTCGGGAGGCACTACGAGCAGTACTTC.

CDR3 in amino acids: CASSIRPFGPYEQYF. The CDR3 nucleotides read TGTGCCAGTAGTATAAGACCTTTTGGGCCCTACGAGCAGTACTTC. The V and J genes are TRBV19 and TRBJ2-7; no firm D call. The germline V gene encodes CDR1 LNHDA and CDR2 SQIVND (reference sequence). V lost 2 bases and J lost 2, with 13 bases in between. The CDR3 length is 15 residues.

As regards this clone: The sample carries other DNA sequences with the same CDR3. The chain is built from TRBV6-5 and TRBJ1-1, with no clear D. The CDR3 spans 15 residues. CDR1 is MNHEY and CDR2 is SVGAGI in the germline V gene. Deletions cut 0 bases from V and 1 base from J, with 9 bases between. CDR3 amino acids: CASSYSSRGNTEAFF. CDR3 DNA: TGTGCCAGCAGTTACTCTAGCCGTGGGAACACTGAAGCTTTCTTT.

J is TRBJ2-1 and V is TRBV5-1, with 7 bases matching TRBD1. V was clipped by 4 bases and J by 2 bases; unmatched bases: 9. Germline assignment: CDR1 SGHRS and CDR2 YFSETQ. This CDR3 has 16 amino acids. The CDR3 DNA reads as TGCGCCAGCAGCCTTATTGAGGGACAGCCCTACAATGAGCAGTTCTTC. This gives the protein CASSLIEGQPYNEQFF.

The chain joins TRBV4-1 to TRBJ2-7; 14 nucleotides align to TRBD2. V lost 3 bases to trimming and J lost 2 bases; unmatched junction nucleotides: 3. This CDR3 has 16 residues. Per the germline V gene, CDR1 is MGHRA and CDR2 is YSYEKL. CDR3 loop: CASSHSGLAGAYEQYF. The DNA of the CDR3 is TGCGCCAGCAGCCATTCGGGACTAGCGGGAGCCTACGAGCAGTACTTC.

This clone has only a few counts. V usage is TRBV9 and J usage is TRBJ2-1; 9 bases map to TRBD2. The CDR3 totals 15 residues. Germline values: CDR1 SGDLS, CDR2 YYNGEE. Trimming took 3 bases from V and 10 from J; bases not matched to a gene: 11. The CDR3 DNA reads as TGTGCCAGCAGCGAGCTAGCGGGACCCTCCCGAGAGCAGTTCTTC. Protein product: CASSELAGPSREQFF.

The rearrangement links TRBV20-1 to TRBJ2-3, with D possibly being TRBD1 (5 bases). V lost 6 bases, J lost 4 bases, and 8 bases lay in between. CDR1 and CDR2 from the germline V gene are DFQATT and SNEGSKA (reference sequence). This CDR3 has 11 amino acids. The DNA of the CDR3 is TGCAGTGCAATAGGGGCAGATACGCAGTATTTT. It yields the protein CSAIGADTQYF.

The CDR3 region has the DNA TGTGCCAGCAGCGCTCAACTAGCGGGGGTCCAAGAGACCCAGTACTTC. Protein product: CASSAQLAGVQETQYF. This rearrangement joins TRBV7-2 to TRBJ2-5, with 11 bases fitting TRBD2. The CDR3 covers 16 residues. The germline gives CDR1 SGHTA, CDR2 FQGNSA. J was trimmed by 1 base and V by 5 bases; bases with no gene match: 6.

This clone was detected only a few times. This chain links TRBV7-2 with TRBJ1-5, with a possible D match to TRBD1 (5 bases). Trimming pared 3 bases from V and 6 bases from J, leaving 12 bases between. Germline CDR1 reads SGHTA; CDR2 reads FQGNSA. The CDR3 covers 14 residues. The CDR3 loop is CASSFREGGQPQHF. The CDR3 DNA sequence: TGTGCCAGCAGCTTCAGGGAGGGCGGTCAGCCCCAGCATTTT.

The rearrangement links TRBV4-1 to TRBJ2-7, with 7 bases aligning to TRBD2. The CDR3 is 17 amino acids. Trimming took 4 bases from V and 0 from J; bases not matched to a gene: 12. Germline-derived CDR1 and CDR2 are MGHRA and YSYEKL. CDR3 nucleotide sequence: TGCGCCAGCAGCCGATATCAGGAACTAGCGTCCTCCTACGAGCAGTACTTC. It encodes CASSRYQELASSYEQYF.

This chain links TRBV27 with TRBJ1-4, with D uncertain. CDR1 is MNHEY, CDR2 SMNVEV, per germline (reference sequence). CDR3 size: 21 residues. V lost 0 bases and J lost 8, with 31 bases in between. The CDR3: CASSLSFHYRRPGGSLEKLFF. The CDR3 nucleotides are TGTGCCAGCAGTTTATCGTTCCACTATCGACGACCTGGTGGGTCCCTCGAAAAACTGTTTTTT.

This chain uses TRBV5-1 with TRBJ2-3, with 8 bases matching TRBD1. Trimming removed 3 bases from V and 2 bases from J; junction bases left unmatched: 8. Germline V lookup: CDR1 SGHRS, CDR2 YFSETQ. The CDR3 contains 16 residues. The CDR3: CASSSYRGEVTDTQYF. The CDR3 bases are TGCGCCAGCAGCTCCTACAGGGGGGAGGTCACAGATACGCAGTATTTT.

This clone showed up just once. The chain carries TRBV7-9 and TRBJ1-2; D not resolved. Deletions cut 4 bases from V and 6 bases from J, with 15 bases between. Germline loops: CDR1 SEHNR, CDR2 FQNEAQ (reference sequence). The CDR3 runs to 14 residues. CDR3 amino acids: CASSSLMAVNGYTF. CDR3 DNA sequence: TGTGCCAGCAGCTCTCTGATGGCAGTCAATGGCTACACCTTC.

The CDR3 DNA reads as TGTGCCAGCAGGGGGACTAGCATTCGGGTTTGGGAGCAGTTCTTC. As protein: CASRGTSIRVWEQFF. V usage is TRBV28 and J usage is TRBJ2-1; TRBD2 matches at 9 bases. V was pared by 6 bases and J by 10 bases, with 13 bases of the junction left unmatched. The CDR3 contains 15 residues. The germline V gene encodes CDR1 MDHEN and CDR2 SYDVKM.

The chain employs TRBV19 and TRBJ1-2; TRBD1 matches at 8 bases. The CDR3 is 14 amino acids. Per the germline V gene, CDR1 is LNHDA and CDR2 is SQIVND (reference sequence). Trimming at V came to 10 bases and at J to 4 bases, leaving 11 bases not matched to a gene. CDR3: CATRRGQEGYGYTF. The CDR3 DNA reads as TGTGCCACACGAAGGGGACAGGAGGGCTATGGCTACACCTTC.

This clone was detected a few times. V and J are TRBV4-3 and TRBJ2-4; 11 bases fit TRBD2. CDR1 is LGHNA and CDR2 is YSLEER in the germline V gene. The CDR3 runs 16 residues. With V trimmed by 3 bases and J by 6 bases, 7 bases remained unmatched. This CDR3 reads CASSQDSSGGSNIQYF. The CDR3 bases are TGCGCCAGCAGCCAGGACTCTAGCGGGGGGTCAAACATTCAGTACTTC.

The V call is TRBV4-3, the J call TRBJ2-7, with 8 bases that match TRBD1. V lost 2 bases to trimming and J lost 1 base; unmatched junction nucleotides: 4. Germline V gene sequence: CDR1 LGHNA, CDR2 YSLEER. This CDR3 contains 15 residues. CDR3 bases: TGCGCCAGCAGCCAACAACGGACAGGGTCCTACGAGCAGTACTTC. Its protein is CASSQQRTGSYEQYF.

The chain links TRBV19 to TRBJ1-2; a weak D match, TRBD1 (5 bases). V lost 0 bases, J lost 4 bases, and 9 bases lay in between. Germline CDR1 and CDR2: LNHDA and SQIVND (reference sequence). The CDR3 covers 14 residues. In DNA, the CDR3 is TGTGCCAGTAGTATAGAGCTGACAGCCTATGGCTACACCTTC. Its protein is CASSIELTAYGYTF.

The chain recombines TRBV5-4 with TRBJ1-2; D is unclear. The CDR3 is made up of 14 amino acids. CDR1 SGHNT and CDR2 YYREEE come from the germline V gene (reference sequence). Trimming shortened V by 5 bases and J by 7 bases, and 18 bases separated the two germline ends. CDR3 in amino acids: CASRSTGARGGYTF. CDR3 coding DNA: TGTGCCAGCAGGTCGACGGGAGCCCGGGGTGGCTACACCTTC.

The genes are TRBV7-3 and TRBJ2-5, with D hard to call. CDR1 and CDR2 from the germline V gene are SGHTA and FQGTGA. V was shortened by 1 base and J by 5 bases, with 8 bases between the two germline ends. The CDR3 has 13 residues. The chain's CDR3 is CASSLMPRETQYF. The CDR3 DNA reads TGTGCCAGCAGCTTAATGCCCCGGGAGACCCAGTACTTC.

J is TRBJ2-3 and V is TRBV11-2; D is ambiguous. The CDR3 spans 14 residues. V shed 1 base and J shed 1 base, with 6 bases lying between them. Germline loops: CDR1 SGHAT, CDR2 FQNNGV. The CDR3 nucleotides read TGTGCCAGCAGCTTAGTTGGAGGCACAGATACGCAGTATTTT. It encodes CASSLVGGTDTQYF. The full variable domain, its missing parts supplied by reference TRBV11-2 and TRBJ2-3, is EAGVAQSPRYKIIEKRQSVAFWCNPISGHATLYWYQQILGQGPKLLIQFQNNGVVDDSQLPKDRFSAERLKGVDSTLKIQPAKLEDSAVYLCASSLVGGTDTQYFGPGTRLTVL.